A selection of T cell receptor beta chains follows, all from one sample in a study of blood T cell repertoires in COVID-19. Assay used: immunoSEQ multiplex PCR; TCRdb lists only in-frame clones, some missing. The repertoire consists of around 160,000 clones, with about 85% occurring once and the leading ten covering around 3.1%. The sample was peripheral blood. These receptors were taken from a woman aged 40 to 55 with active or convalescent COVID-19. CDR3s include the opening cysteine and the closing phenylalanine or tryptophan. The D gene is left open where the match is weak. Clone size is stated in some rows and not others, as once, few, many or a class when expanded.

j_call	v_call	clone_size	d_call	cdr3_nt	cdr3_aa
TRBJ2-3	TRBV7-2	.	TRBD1	TGTGCCAGCAGCTTAGAGGGGGCGAGCACAGATACGCAGTATTTT	CASSLEGASTDTQYF
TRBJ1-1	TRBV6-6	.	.	TGTGCCAGCAGTTCCTGGAACACTGAAGCTTTCTTT	CASSSWNTEAFF
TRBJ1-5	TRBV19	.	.	TGTGCCAGTAGTATCCGCGAGTACAATCAGCCCCAGCATTTT	CASSIREYNQPQHF
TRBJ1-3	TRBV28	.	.	TGTGCCAGCAGTTTCCCATCTGGAAACACCATATATTTT	CASSFPSGNTIYF
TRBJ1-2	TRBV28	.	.	TGTGCCAGCAATATCGTCTCGGGAATCTATGGCTACACCTTC	CASNIVSGIYGYTF
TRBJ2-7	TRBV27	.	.	TGTGCCAGCAGTTTACGCAGGGTAAGCGAGCAGTACTTC	CASSLRRVSEQYF
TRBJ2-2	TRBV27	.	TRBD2	TGTGCCAGCAGTAAAAGACTAGCGGGAGGGGGCGGGGAGCTGTTTTTT	CASSKRLAGGGGELFF
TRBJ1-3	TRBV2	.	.	TGTGCCAGCACTCTCCCTGGCCTCGACTCTGGAAACACCATATATTTT	CASTLPGLDSGNTIYF
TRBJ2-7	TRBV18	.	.	TGTGCCAGCTCACCGCGGGTAGGGGGTGGCTACGAGCAGTACTTC	CASSPRVGGGYEQYF
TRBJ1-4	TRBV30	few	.	TGTGCCTGGAGTCTCCGGACAGATAGAAACGAAAAACTGTTTTTT	CAWSLRTDRNEKLFF
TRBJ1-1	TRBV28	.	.	TGTGCCAGCAGTTTAGGGGGCTTGAACACTGAAGCTTTCTTT	CASSLGGLNTEAFF
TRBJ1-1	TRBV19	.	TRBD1	TGTGCCAGTAGTCCCTTAAAAACAGGGGGTGTGAAGACTGAAGCTTTCTTT	CASSPLKTGGVKTEAFF
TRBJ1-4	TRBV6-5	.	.	TGTGCCAGCAGGGGGCTCTGGTCTATTGAAAAACTGTTTTTT	CASRGLWSIEKLFF
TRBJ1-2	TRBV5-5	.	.	TGTGCCAGCAGCTTGTACAGGGATAACTATGGCTACACCTTC	CASSLYRDNYGYTF
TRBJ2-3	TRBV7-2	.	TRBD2	TGTGCCAGCAGCTTAGCCCCTACTACTAGCGGACCAAGCACAGATACGCAGTATTTT	CASSLAPTTSGPSTDTQYF
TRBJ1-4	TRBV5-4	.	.	TGTGCCAGCAGCTTCTTAGCCGGGGCAACTAATGAAAAACTGTTTTTT	CASSFLAGATNEKLFF
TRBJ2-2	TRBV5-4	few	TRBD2	TGTGCCAGCAGCTTTGGACTAGCGGGAGCCACCGGGGAGCTGTTTTTT	CASSFGLAGATGELFF
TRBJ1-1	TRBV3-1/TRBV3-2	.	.	TGTGCCAGCAGCCAAGGGAGGGTGCGGACTGAAGCTTTCTTT	CASSQGRVRTEAFF
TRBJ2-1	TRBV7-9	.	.	TGTGCCAGCAGCCCCGGGGTAGAGCAGTTCTTC	CASSPGVEQFF
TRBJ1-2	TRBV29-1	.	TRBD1	TGCAGCGTTGAGGGACAGCAACCTTATGGCTACACCTTC	CSVEGQQPYGYTF
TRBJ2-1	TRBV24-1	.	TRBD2	TGTGCCACCAGTGATGTCCCACGGGCGGGAGGGCCCTACAATGAGCAGTTCTTC	CATSDVPRAGGPYNEQFF
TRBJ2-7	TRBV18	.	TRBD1	TGTGCCAGCTCACCTAAACAGGGGTCCTACGAGCAGTACTTC	CASSPKQGSYEQYF
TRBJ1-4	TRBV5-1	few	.	TGCGCCAGCAGCTCGGCCTGGGGAGGGGATGAAAAACTGTTTTTT	CASSSAWGGDEKLFF
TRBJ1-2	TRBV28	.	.	TGTGCCAGCCTCATGCAGGGTTGGGGCTACACCTTC	CASLMQGWGYTF
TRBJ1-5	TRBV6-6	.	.	TGTGCCAGCAGTCCCCTTTCGGGGGGAAGGGAAAATCAGCCCCAGCATTTT	CASSPLSGGRENQPQHF
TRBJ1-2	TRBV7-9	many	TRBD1	TGTGCCAGCAGCCCACAGGGGGAAGGGGGCTACACCTTC	CASSPQGEGGYTF
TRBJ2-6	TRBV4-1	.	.	TGCGCCAGCAGCCACCCGACAGGTACCCGCTCTGGGGCCAACGTCCTGACTTTC	CASSHPTGTRSGANVLTF
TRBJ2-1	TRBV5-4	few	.	TGTGCCAGCAGCTTGGTTGCAGGTTACAATGAGCAGTTCTTC	CASSLVAGYNEQFF
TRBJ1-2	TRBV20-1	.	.	TGCAGCGCCATGGGAGGGGGTGGCTACACCTTC	CSAMGGGGYTF
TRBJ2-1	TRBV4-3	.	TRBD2	TGCGCCAGCAGCCAAGGGCGGGAGAACTACAATGAGCAGTTCTTC	CASSQGRENYNEQFF
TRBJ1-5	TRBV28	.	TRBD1	TGTGCCAGCACTACCGACAGGGGATGGAATCAGCCCCAGCATTTT	CASTTDRGWNQPQHF
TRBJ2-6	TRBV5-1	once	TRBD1	TGCGCCAGCAGCTTGACGGGCAGGGGGCGATCTGGGGCCAACGTCCTGACTTTC	CASSLTGRGRSGANVLTF
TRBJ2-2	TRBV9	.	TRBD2	TGTGCCAGCAGCAGAACCCGATGGGAGGGCCTGACCGGGGAGCTGTTTTTT	CASSRTRWEGLTGELFF
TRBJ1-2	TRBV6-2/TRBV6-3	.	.	TGTGCCAGCAGCGCCGACGGGTTAGAGGGCTACACCTTC	CASSADGLEGYTF
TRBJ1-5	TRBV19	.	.	TGTGCCAGTAGTATAAAGGAGGGAGGGAGCAATCAGCCCCAGCATTTT	CASSIKEGGSNQPQHF
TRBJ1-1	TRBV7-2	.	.	TGTGCCAGCAGCCCGGGACTGAGGCCGGAGGCTTTCTTT	CASSPGLRPEAFF
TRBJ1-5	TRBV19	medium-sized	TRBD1	TGTGCCAGTAGTAGGACAGGGGCAGGTAACCAGCCCCAGCATTTT	CASSRTGAGNQPQHF
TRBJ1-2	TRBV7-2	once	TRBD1	TGTGCCAGCAGCTTGGACAGGGCATCCTATGGCTACACCTTC	CASSLDRASYGYTF
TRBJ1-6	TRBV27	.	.	TGTGCCAGCAAAACAGAGACCAATAATTCACCCCTCCACTTT	CASKTETNNSPLHF
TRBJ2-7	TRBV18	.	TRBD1	TGTGCCAGCTCACCACCGTCGGCAGGGGGCTACGAGCAGTACTTC	CASSPPSAGGYEQYF
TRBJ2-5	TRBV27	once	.	TGTGCCAGCAGTACCCGCGGGGAGACCCAGTACTTC	CASSTRGETQYF
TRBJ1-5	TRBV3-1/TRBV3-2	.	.	TGTGCCAGCAGCCCGGGAATAACTAGCAATCAGCCCCAGCATTTT	CASSPGITSNQPQHF
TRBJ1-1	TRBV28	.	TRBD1	TGTGCCAGCAGTCCCTGGACAGGGAACACTGAAGCTTTCTTT	CASSPWTGNTEAFF
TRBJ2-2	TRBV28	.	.	TGTGCCAGCAGCACAGGGCACGGGGAGCTGTTTTTT	CASSTGHGELFF
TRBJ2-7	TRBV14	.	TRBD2	TGTGCCAGCAGCCCCCTATTCGGGACTAGAACCTACGAGCAGTACTTC	CASSPLFGTRTYEQYF
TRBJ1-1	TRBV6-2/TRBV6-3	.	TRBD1	TGTGCCAGCAGTCCCCCCGGGACAGGGAACACTGAAGCTTTCTTT	CASSPPGTGNTEAFF
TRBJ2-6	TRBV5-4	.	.	TGTGCCAGCAGCAGGAACCGGGATGCCTCTGGGGCCAACGTCCTGACTTTC	CASSRNRDASGANVLTF
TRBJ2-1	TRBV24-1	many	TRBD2	TGTGCCACCAGTGATGCGGGGACTAGCGGTTTTAATGAGCAGTTCTTC	CATSDAGTSGFNEQFF
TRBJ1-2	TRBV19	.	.	TGTGCCAGTAGTTTGCATCGGGCGGGACGCAGACAGTATGGCTACACCTTC	CASSLHRAGRRQYGYTF